This T cell receptor beta chain appears in the sequencing data of a study of response to subunit inactivated influenza vaccine. Each CDR3 protein gets one entry after TCRdb re-called the RT-PCR reads with MiXCR. The sample lists 450,000 to 600,000 distinct CDR3 sequences; 7.5% to 8.5% were seen once. Study results and limitations: Every seasonal influenza vaccination brings in few new T cells, the authors suggested.

Trimming pared 0 bases from V and 3 bases from J, leaving 12 bases between. The germline gives CDR1 MNHEY, CDR2 SVGAGI. The CDR3 covers 15 residues. To note about this clonotype: Its antigen is undetermined.

This chain joins TRBV6-5 and TRBJ2-7, with D maybe TRBD2 (5 bases). The TCR comes from a man aged 45 to 70 who received an inactivated influenza vaccine. The sample consisted of PBMCs from blood, taken roughly 24 months after vaccination. CDR3 bases: TGTGCCAGCAGTTACTCGATTTCCGGGGTCTACGAGCAGTACTTC. Amino acids: CASSYSISGVYEQYF.